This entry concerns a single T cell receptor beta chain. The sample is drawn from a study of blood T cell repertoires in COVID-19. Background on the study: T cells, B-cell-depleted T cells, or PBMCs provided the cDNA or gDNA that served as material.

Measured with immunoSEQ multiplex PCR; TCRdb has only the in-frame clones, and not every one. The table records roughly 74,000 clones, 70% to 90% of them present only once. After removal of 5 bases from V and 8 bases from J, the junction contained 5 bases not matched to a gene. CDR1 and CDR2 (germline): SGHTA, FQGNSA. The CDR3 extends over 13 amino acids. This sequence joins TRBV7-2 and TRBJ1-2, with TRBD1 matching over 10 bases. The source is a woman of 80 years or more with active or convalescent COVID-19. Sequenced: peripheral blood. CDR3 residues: CASSTGQGEGYTF. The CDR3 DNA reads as TGTGCCAGCAGCACCGGACAGGGGGAGGGCTACACCTTC.